This is a list of T cell receptor beta chains from one sample in a study of PD-1 blockade in classical Hodgkin lymphoma. Assay: immunoSEQ multiplex PCR; the TCRdb copy retains only in-frame clones and omits some. The sample lists over 20,000 clones, about three quarters occurring once. The sequenced sample was peripheral blood mononuclear cells (PBMCs), obtained before the second cycle of nivolumab. These receptors were collected from a human donor with classical Hodgkin lymphoma. Both conserved end residues are part of each CDR3. A D gene is named only where the DNA matches it firmly. Clone size is stated in some rows and not others, as once, few, many or a class when expanded.

j_call	clone_size	v_call	d_call	cdr3_nt	cdr3_aa
TRBJ2-1	-	TRBV30	-	TGTGCCTGGAGGGCAGTGATATACAATGAGCAGTTCTTC	CAWRAVIYNEQFF
TRBJ2-6	-	TRBV19	-	TGTGCCAGTAGTATAGGGGACTCTGGGGCCAACGTCCTGACTTTC	CASSIGDSGANVLTF
TRBJ1-1	-	TRBV30	-	TGTGCCTGGAGTGTATCGGTGAACACTGAAGCTTTCTTT	CAWSVSVNTEAFF
TRBJ2-1	-	TRBV19	-	TGTGCCAGTAAGAAAGGGGCGGGCTCCTACAATGAGCAGTTCTTC	CASKKGAGSYNEQFF
TRBJ2-2	few	TRBV7-2	TRBD2	TGTGCCAGCAGCTTAGTAGCGGGAGGGCGTACCGGGGAGCTGTTTTTT	CASSLVAGGRTGELFF
TRBJ2-1	few	TRBV10-3	-	TGTGCCATCAGTGGCATTTTGGGGACTACAGGGGGTATCCACAATGAGCAGTTCTTC	CAISGILGTTGGIHNEQFF
TRBJ1-1	-	TRBV19	-	TGTGCCAGTAGTTCCAACATGAACACTGAAGCTTTCTTT	CASSSNMNTEAFF
TRBJ2-2	-	TRBV7-6	TRBD2	TGTGCCAGCAGCTTAGCGTACACTAGCGGCACCGGGGAGCTGTTTTTT	CASSLAYTSGTGELFF
TRBJ2-6	once	TRBV10-1	TRBD2	TGCGCCAGTTCTAGCGGGAGGATAGTTTTTGGCTCTGGGGCCAACGTCCTGACTTTC	CASSSGRIVFGSGANVLTF
TRBJ2-4	-	TRBV5-5	-	TGTGCCAGCAGTAAGGACAGAGCCAAAAACATTCAGTACTTC	CASSKDRAKNIQYF
TRBJ1-5	-	TRBV6-5	TRBD1	TGTGCCAGCAGTCAAGGGACAGGAGCCCATCAGCCCCAGCATTTT	CASSQGTGAHQPQHF
TRBJ2-2	large	TRBV7-8	TRBD1	TGTGCCAGCAGGACAGGGTTAGGGGAGCTGTTTTTT	CASRTGLGELFF
TRBJ2-2	-	TRBV2	TRBD2	TGTGCCAGCAGTGAAGCTTTAGGGACTAGCACCGGGGAGCTGTTTTTT	CASSEALGTSTGELFF
TRBJ1-2	-	TRBV6-6	TRBD1	TGTGCCAGCAGACTGAACCGGGACAGGGATGGCTACACCTTC	CASRLNRDRDGYTF
TRBJ2-1	few	TRBV11-2	TRBD1	TGTGCCAGCACTAGGGGGCTTTTATACAATGAGCAGTTCTTC	CASTRGLLYNEQFF
TRBJ2-5	-	TRBV5-1	-	TGCGCCAGCAGCCCCAGACAGGCCCAAGAGACCCAGTACTTC	CASSPRQAQETQYF
TRBJ2-1	medium-sized	TRBV10-3	-	TGTGCCATCAGTGAGTCAGGGGATTCGGGGTTCTTC	CAISESGDSGFF
TRBJ2-2	few	TRBV6-5	-	TGTGCCAGCAGCCGACAGAGAACGAACACCGGGGAGCTGTTTTTT	CASSRQRTNTGELFF
TRBJ1-5	-	TRBV28	-	TGTGCCAGCAGTTTCGGCCAGCGTCCGGATCCATATCAGCCCCAGCATTTT	CASSFGQRPDPYQPQHF
TRBJ2-7	-	TRBV5-6	-	TGTGCCAGCAGCTTCTGGTCCCCCGCCTACGAGCAGTACTTC	CASSFWSPAYEQYF
TRBJ1-1	-	TRBV27	TRBD1	TGTGCCAGCAGTTTAGTAACCGGGACAGGGGTCGGTACTGAAGCTTTCTTT	CASSLVTGTGVGTEAFF
TRBJ2-1	-	TRBV19	-	TGTGCCAGTAGAACCACAGGTGAGCAGTTCTTC	CASRTTGEQFF
TRBJ2-3	-	TRBV29-1	-	TGCAGCGTTGATTGGAGCTCTAGCGCAGATACGCAGTATTTT	CSVDWSSSADTQYF
TRBJ2-1	-	TRBV5-4	TRBD2	TGTGCCAGCAGCCAGCGGACTAGCGGGAGCACTGGTGAGCAGTTCTTC	CASSQRTSGSTGEQFF
TRBJ1-5	-	TRBV6-1	-	TGTGCCAGCAGCCCGAATAGCAATCAGCCCCAGCATTTT	CASSPNSNQPQHF
TRBJ2-3	-	TRBV15	-	TGTGCCACCAGCGGAGGGGATCTTAGCACAGATACGCAGTATTTT	CATSGGDLSTDTQYF
TRBJ1-3	-	TRBV6-6	-	TGTGCCAGCAGGGCCGAGAGGAGCTCTGGAAACACCATATATTTT	CASRAERSSGNTIYF
TRBJ2-2	few	TRBV4-1	TRBD2	TGCGCCAGCAGCAGGTCTAGACTAGCGGGAGTCACCGGGGAGCTGTTTTTT	CASSRSRLAGVTGELFF
TRBJ1-1	-	TRBV7-3	TRBD1	TGTGCCAGCAGCTTAGGGGGGACAGTAAATACTGAAGCTTTCTTT	CASSLGGTVNTEAFF
TRBJ2-1	-	TRBV7-9	TRBD2	TGTGCCAGCAGCTTCCCCGGGACTAGCGGGTGGAATGAGCAGTTCTTC	CASSFPGTSGWNEQFF
TRBJ2-1	-	TRBV5-1	TRBD2	TGCGCCAGCAGCGGGAGCGGGAACTCCTACAATGAGCAGTTCTTC	CASSGSGNSYNEQFF
TRBJ1-2	few	TRBV7-2	TRBD1	TGTGCCAGCAACCTGGATGACAGGGGCGCTAACTATGGCTACACCTTC	CASNLDDRGANYGYTF
TRBJ2-5	-	TRBV27	TRBD2	TGTGCCAGCAGTCCCTCACTAGCGGCAATCCTCTACTTC	CASSPSLAAILYF
TRBJ2-7	-	TRBV6-1	-	TGTGCCAGCAGTGAAGACAGGGCCTACGAGCAGTACTTC	CASSEDRAYEQYF
TRBJ1-5	once	TRBV6-1	-	TGTGCCAGCAGTGAAGTACTACGTCGGACAGTGGCCCTAAATCAGCCCCAGCATTTT	CASSEVLRRTVALNQPQHF
TRBJ2-7	once	TRBV28	TRBD2	TGTGCCAGCAGCTTAAGCGGGAGCTCCTACGAGCAGTACTTC	CASSLSGSSYEQYF
TRBJ2-1	few	TRBV27	-	TGTGCCAGCAGTCGGCCTGGATCCTACAATGAGCAGTTCTTC	CASSRPGSYNEQFF
TRBJ2-4	once	TRBV4-1	TRBD2	TGCGCCAGCAGCGGGGGACTAGCGTTAGCCAAAAACATTCAGTACTTC	CASSGGLALAKNIQYF
TRBJ2-3	-	TRBV12-5	-	TGTGCTAGTGGTTTGGTACTTGACGGGGAGCTTAGCACAGATACGCAGTATTTT	CASGLVLDGELSTDTQYF